This T cell receptor (beta chain) was sequenced during a study of regulatory T cells in long-lasting Graves disease. At the level of the study: Persistent Graves' disease meant over 5 years of antithyroid drugs with positive TSH receptor antibodies.

Concerning this clonotype itself: Its cognate antigen is unknown.

The time point here: persistent/refractory GD, antithyroid drugs over 5 years with positive TRAb. With RNA extracted from PBMCs as input, the TCR library was made. As a group, patients came from one endocrinology department in Xi'an, China. CDR3-region Arm-PCR and iRepertoire HTBI primers produced the TCR beta libraries. TCRdb itself ran the multiplex PCR reads through MiXCR, one entry per CDR3 protein. The sample holds around 510,000 distinct CDR3 sequences, about a fifth seen once. Overall study results and limits: The study found lower TCR diversity in persistent Graves' patients than in newly diagnosed ones.

Source: peripheral blood mononuclear cells (PBMCs), taken when the disease was refractory, from a patient treated with antithyroid drugs. The source is a female donor with Graves disease.

The CDR3 loop reads CASSPGQGKYEQYF. CDR3 nucleotide sequence: TGTGCCAGCAGCCCGGGACAGGGGAAGTACGAGCAGTACTTC. The gene calls are TRBV6-1 and TRBJ2-7; 10 positions match TRBD1. With 6 bases clipped from V and 4 bases from J, the junction kept 6 bases outside the gene matches. This CDR3 spans 14 amino acids. Germline CDR1 and CDR2: MNHNS and SASEGT.